These 9 T cell receptor beta chains came from one sample sequenced in a study of identical twins. TCRdb fed the 5' RACE reads into MiXCR, producing one record per CDR3 protein. The profile shows more than 400,000 distinct CDR3 sequences, 13% to 15% of them singletons. This same sample was also taken into another study, of yellow fever vaccine responses in identical twins.

Sample: CD4+ T cells sorted from blood. Receptors were obtained from a woman aged 18 to 35 in good health.

This clonotype appeared a few times. The chain links TRBV6-5 to TRBJ2-3; D unresolved. The CDR3 is 15 amino acids. Germline values: CDR1 MNHEY, CDR2 SVGAGI. The V and J ends lost 2 bases and 0 bases respectively, with 9 bases between them. As DNA, the CDR3 is TGTGCCAGCAGTTACACCAGTCCCAGCACAGATACGCAGTATTTT. Protein: CASSYTSPSTDTQYF.

The CDR3 sequence: CASSQEGGRSTGELFF. The CDR3 DNA reads TGTGCCAGCAGCCAAGAAGGTGGCCGTAGCACCGGGGAGCTGTTTTTT. The chain couples TRBV3-1 to TRBJ2-2, with unresolved D. Trimming removed 0 bases from V and 4 bases from J, with 12 bases in between. The germline CDR1 and CDR2 sequences are LGHDT and YNNKEL (reference sequence). This CDR3 spans 16 amino acids.

This chain joins TRBV20-1 and TRBJ2-7; 9 nucleotides match TRBD1. V gave up 2 bases and J gave up 3 bases; unmatched junction bases: 11. The germline V gene encodes CDR1 DFQATT and CDR2 SNEGSKA (reference sequence). The CDR3 runs to 16 residues. Here the CDR3 reads CSARPSPGQGYYEQYV. The CDR3 nucleotides read TGCAGTGCTAGACCCTCCCCGGGACAGGGCTACTACGAGCAGTACGTC.

The table lists this clonotype with a count of one. Here the CDR3 reads CASSVKGYEQYF. CDR3 nucleotides: TGCGCCAGCAGTGTGAAGGGGTACGAGCAGTACTTC. This chain uses TRBV5-1 with TRBJ2-7; perhaps TRBD1 as D (5 bases). The germline V gene encodes CDR1 SGHRS and CDR2 YFSETQ. This CDR3 contains 12 residues. The V and J ends lost 5 bases and 4 bases respectively, with 10 bases between them.

This clonotype was detected a few times. V and J are TRBV29-1 and TRBJ2-1; TRBD1 is a possible D gene (5 bases). Germline V lookup: CDR1 SQVTM, CDR2 ANQGSEA. The V and J ends lost 5 bases and 6 bases respectively, with 8 bases between them. The CDR3 covers 11 residues. The CDR3 bases are TGCAGCGTTAAGGGGCGCAATGAGCAGTTCTTC. It encodes CSVKGRNEQFF.

The chain is built from TRBV5-1 and TRBJ1-1; D gene ambiguous. Trimming shortened V by 4 bases and J by 1 base, and 11 bases separated the two germline ends. The germline CDR1 and CDR2 sequences are SGHRS and YFSETQ. This CDR3 region has 14 residues. The CDR3 region is CASSEMTANTEAFF. The DNA of the CDR3 is TGCGCCAGCAGCGAAATGACGGCGAACACTGAAGCTTTCTTT.

The chain couples TRBV29-1 to TRBJ2-3, with 8 bases fitting TRBD2. Germline V lookup: CDR1 SQVTM, CDR2 ANQGSEA. This CDR3 contains 14 residues. Losses at the gene ends were 8 bases for V and 1 base for J; bases not matched to a gene: 8. The CDR3, as DNA: TGCAGCATTAAGCGGGAGTGGGGCACAGATACGCAGTATTTT. Translation: CSIKREWGTDTQYF.

This clonotype was observed a few times. This rearrangement joins TRBV7-9 to TRBJ1-2; no firm D call. Germline loops: CDR1 SEHNR, CDR2 FQNEAQ (reference sequence). The length of the CDR3 is 12 residues. V gave up 5 bases and J gave up 5 bases, with 9 bases separating them. The CDR3 is CASSMDGYGYTF. The CDR3 bases are TGTGCCAGCAGCATGGACGGATATGGCTACACCTTC.

The genes are TRBV3-1 and TRBJ2-1; D unclear. Trimming took off 1 base at V and 10 bases at J, with 8 bases between the two ends. The CDR3 is 12 residues long. Germline-derived CDR1 and CDR2 are LGHDT and YNNKEL (reference sequence). The CDR3 DNA sequence: TGTGCCAGCAGCCAAGCCTTCGGGGAGCAGTTCTTC. Protein sequence: CASSQAFGEQFF.